Given below is one T cell receptor (beta chain) in context. No cognate antigen has been identified for it. No per-base quality is available; no much larger clone lies one base away. High-throughput TCR beta sequencing profiled peripheral blood CD8+ and CD4+ T cells from healthy donors, Susac syndrome patients and multiple sclerosis patients. Healthy donors were included as age- and sex-matched controls. CD8+ TEMRA cells were enriched by FACS, while bulk CD8+ and CD4+ T cells were purified by magnetic negative isolation. Blood was collected in EDTA tubes and processed within 24 hours, with PBMCs isolated through density gradient centrifugation. PBMCs destined for TCR sequencing were cryopreserved in liquid nitrogen and later thawed in a 37 °C water bath. The sorted or isolated CD4+, CD8+ and CD8+ TEMRA cells reached a purity of at least 90%. RNA was extracted with the RNeasy kit and about 0.5 to 1 ug was reverse transcribed using random hexamers. The immunoSEQ multiplex PCR assay, covering 54 Vbeta and 13 Jbeta segments, was used to amplify TCR beta CDR3 regions. Bias from PCR amplification was corrected by using a synthetic template baseline for primer optimization and for computational correction. Per the source publication's procedure: Only productive sequences were kept, with reads annotated to V, D and J genes according to IMGT and analyzed in immunoSEQ Analyzer. To calculate clonality, Shannon entropy was normalized by log2 of the number of productive unique sequences and then subtracted from one. Public and private clones were assessed among the 100 most prevalent clones of each patient and control. A clone was defined as Susac-specific if it was absent from the healthy and MS cohorts, from roughly 1,000 published viral clones and from other ImmuneACCESS disease sequences. TCRdb redid the processing of the public reads, applying fastp at Q25 and MiXCR, and retained in-frame beta chains. CDR3 protein duplicates are merged, each entry listing the most common genes and DNA. The V and J calls reflect TCRdb's pipeline rather than the authors' work. Recorded for this sample are around 190,000 distinct CDR3 sequences; roughly 94% of them occurred a single time. Clones ranked in the top ten supply 0.085% to 0.12% of the sample.

This sample is part of a study of CD8 T cells in Susac syndrome (dated 2019 in TCRdb). About the full investigation: Repertoire sequencing was used to test whether CD8+ T cell activation and differentiation in Susac syndrome was antigen driven.

Deletion took 1 base off V and 2 bases off J, with a span of 15 bases between the germline ends. The CDR3 has 16 amino acids, counting the end cysteine and phenylalanine. Only the CDR3 DNA is retained, 48 bases long and in frame from the first base. CDR1 and CDR2 were assigned from the germline V gene (reference sequence) as DFQATT and SNEGSKA. The paper as a whole reports these results and caveats: The TCR sequencing and HLA analysis was acknowledged to have included a relatively small number of individuals.

This receptor was identified in a human donor in good health. The chain uses TRBV20-1 and TRBJ1-3, with the D gene not confidently named. What was sequenced was CD4+ T cells from PBMCs. The encoded CDR3 is CSARVAGRVTGNTIYF. The DNA sequence is as follows: TGCAGTGCTAGAGTGGCAGGAAGAGTGACTGGAAACACCATATATTTT.